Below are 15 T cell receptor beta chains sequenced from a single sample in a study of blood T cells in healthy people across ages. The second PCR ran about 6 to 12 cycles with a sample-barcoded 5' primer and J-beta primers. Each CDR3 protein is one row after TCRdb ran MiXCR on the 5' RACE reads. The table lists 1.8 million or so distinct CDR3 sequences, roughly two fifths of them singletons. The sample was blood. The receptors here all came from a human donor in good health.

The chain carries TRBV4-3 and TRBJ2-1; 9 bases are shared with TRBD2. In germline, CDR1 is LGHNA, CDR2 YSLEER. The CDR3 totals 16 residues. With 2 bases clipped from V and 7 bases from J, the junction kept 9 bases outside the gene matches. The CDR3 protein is CASSQSVAGGGNEQFF. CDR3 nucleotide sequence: TGCGCCAGCAGCCAATCCGTTGCGGGGGGGGGAAATGAGCAGTTCTTC.

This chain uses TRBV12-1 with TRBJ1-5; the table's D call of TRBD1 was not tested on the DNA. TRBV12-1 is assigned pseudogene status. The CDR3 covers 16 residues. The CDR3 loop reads CASSSLNRHSNQPQHF. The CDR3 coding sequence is TGTGCCAGCAGCTCCCTGAACAGGCATAGCAATCAGCCCCAGCATTTT.

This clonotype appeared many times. CDR3 DNA: TGTGCCAGCAGTTACTCTGCGGGGTATGGCTACACCTTC. Protein: CASSYSAGYGYTF. The chain employs TRBV6-5 and TRBJ1-2; no firm D call. Germline assignment: CDR1 MNHEY and CDR2 SVGAGI. The CDR3 loop spans 13 amino acids. The V and J ends lost 0 bases and 5 bases respectively, with 7 bases between them.

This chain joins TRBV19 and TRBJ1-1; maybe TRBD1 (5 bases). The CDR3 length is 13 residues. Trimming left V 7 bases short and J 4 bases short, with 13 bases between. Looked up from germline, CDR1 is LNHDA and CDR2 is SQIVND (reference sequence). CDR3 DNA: TGTGCCAGTACGGGGGTACTGAGCACTGAAGCTTTCTTT. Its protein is CASTGVLSTEAFF.

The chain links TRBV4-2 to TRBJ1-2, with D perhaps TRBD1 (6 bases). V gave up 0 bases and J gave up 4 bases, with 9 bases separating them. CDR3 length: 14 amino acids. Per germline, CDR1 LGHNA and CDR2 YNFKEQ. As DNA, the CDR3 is TGTGCCAGCAGCCAAGAACAGGGACCCTATGGCTACACCTTC. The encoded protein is CASSQEQGPYGYTF.

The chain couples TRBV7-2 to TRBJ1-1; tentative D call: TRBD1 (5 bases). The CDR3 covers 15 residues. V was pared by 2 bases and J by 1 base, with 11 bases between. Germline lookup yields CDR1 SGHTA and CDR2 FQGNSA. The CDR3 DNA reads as TGTGCCAGCAGCTTATTCGGGGGTTCGAACACTGAAGCTTTCTTT. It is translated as CASSLFGGSNTEAFF.

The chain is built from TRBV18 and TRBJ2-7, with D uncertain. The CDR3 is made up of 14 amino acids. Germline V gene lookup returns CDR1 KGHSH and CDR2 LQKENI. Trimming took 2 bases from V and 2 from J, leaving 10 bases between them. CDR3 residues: CASSPTTLAYEQYF. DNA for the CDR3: TGTGCCAGCTCACCAACGACACTCGCCTACGAGCAGTACTTC.

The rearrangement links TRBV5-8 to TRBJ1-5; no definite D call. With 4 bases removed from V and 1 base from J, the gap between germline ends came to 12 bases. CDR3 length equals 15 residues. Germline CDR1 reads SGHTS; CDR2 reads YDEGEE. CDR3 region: CASSLRPRSNQPQHF. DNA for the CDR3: TGTGCCAGCAGCCTCCGCCCCAGGAGCAATCAGCCCCAGCATTTT. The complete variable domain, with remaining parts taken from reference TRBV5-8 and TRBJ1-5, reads EAGVTQSPTHLIKTRGQQATLRCSPISGHTSVYWYQQALGLGLQFLLWYDEGEERNRGNFPPRFSGRQFPNYSSELNVNALELEDSALYLCASSLRPRSNQPQHFGDGTRLSIL.

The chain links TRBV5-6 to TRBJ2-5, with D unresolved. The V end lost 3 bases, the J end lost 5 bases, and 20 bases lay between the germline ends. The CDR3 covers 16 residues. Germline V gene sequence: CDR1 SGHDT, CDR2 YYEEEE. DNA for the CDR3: TGTGCCAGCAGCTCCGGTTATATGACCTCCGGGGAGACCCAGTACTTC. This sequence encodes CASSSGYMTSGETQYF.

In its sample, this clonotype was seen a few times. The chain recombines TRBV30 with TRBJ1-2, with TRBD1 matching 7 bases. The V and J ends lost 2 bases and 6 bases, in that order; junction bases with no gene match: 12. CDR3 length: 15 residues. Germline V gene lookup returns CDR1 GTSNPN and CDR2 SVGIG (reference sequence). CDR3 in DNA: TGTGCCTGGAGTTTTTTGAGACAGGGTGTGAATGGCTACACCTTC. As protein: CAWSFLRQGVNGYTF.

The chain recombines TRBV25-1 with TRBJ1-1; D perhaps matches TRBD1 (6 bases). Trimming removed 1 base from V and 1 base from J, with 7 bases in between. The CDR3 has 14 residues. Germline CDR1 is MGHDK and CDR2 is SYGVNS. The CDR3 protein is CASSELQGNTEAFF. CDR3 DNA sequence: TGTGCCAGCAGTGAATTACAGGGGAACACTGAAGCTTTCTTT.

CDR3 sequence: CAISVRGGTTDTQYF. In DNA form, the CDR3 reads TGTGCCATCAGTGTACGGGGAGGAACCACAGATACGCAGTATTTT. The V gene is TRBV10-3, the J gene TRBJ2-3; D is perhaps TRBD2 (6 bases). V shed 4 bases and J shed 2 bases, with 13 bases lying between them. The CDR3 contains 15 residues. Germline loops: CDR1 ENHRY, CDR2 SYGVKD.

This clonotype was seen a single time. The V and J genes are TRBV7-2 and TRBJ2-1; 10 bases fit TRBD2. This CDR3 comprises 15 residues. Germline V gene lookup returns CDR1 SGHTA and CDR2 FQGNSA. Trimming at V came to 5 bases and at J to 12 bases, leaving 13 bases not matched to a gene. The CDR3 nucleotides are TGTGCCAGCAGCCTAGGGGCTAGCGGGGGTATTGGGCAGTTCTTC. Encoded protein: CASSLGASGGIGQFF.

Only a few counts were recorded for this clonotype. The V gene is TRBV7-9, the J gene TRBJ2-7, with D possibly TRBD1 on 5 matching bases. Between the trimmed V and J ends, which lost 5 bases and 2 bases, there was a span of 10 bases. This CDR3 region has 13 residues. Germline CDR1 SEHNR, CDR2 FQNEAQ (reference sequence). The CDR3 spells CASSARDPYEQYF. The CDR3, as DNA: TGTGCCAGCAGCGCCAGGGATCCCTACGAGCAGTACTTC.

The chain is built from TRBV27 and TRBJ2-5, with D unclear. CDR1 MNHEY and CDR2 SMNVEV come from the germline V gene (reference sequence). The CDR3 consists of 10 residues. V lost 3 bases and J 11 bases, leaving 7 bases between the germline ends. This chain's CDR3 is CASSFSPQYF. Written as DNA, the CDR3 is TGTGCCAGCAGTTTCTCCCCACAGTACTTC.